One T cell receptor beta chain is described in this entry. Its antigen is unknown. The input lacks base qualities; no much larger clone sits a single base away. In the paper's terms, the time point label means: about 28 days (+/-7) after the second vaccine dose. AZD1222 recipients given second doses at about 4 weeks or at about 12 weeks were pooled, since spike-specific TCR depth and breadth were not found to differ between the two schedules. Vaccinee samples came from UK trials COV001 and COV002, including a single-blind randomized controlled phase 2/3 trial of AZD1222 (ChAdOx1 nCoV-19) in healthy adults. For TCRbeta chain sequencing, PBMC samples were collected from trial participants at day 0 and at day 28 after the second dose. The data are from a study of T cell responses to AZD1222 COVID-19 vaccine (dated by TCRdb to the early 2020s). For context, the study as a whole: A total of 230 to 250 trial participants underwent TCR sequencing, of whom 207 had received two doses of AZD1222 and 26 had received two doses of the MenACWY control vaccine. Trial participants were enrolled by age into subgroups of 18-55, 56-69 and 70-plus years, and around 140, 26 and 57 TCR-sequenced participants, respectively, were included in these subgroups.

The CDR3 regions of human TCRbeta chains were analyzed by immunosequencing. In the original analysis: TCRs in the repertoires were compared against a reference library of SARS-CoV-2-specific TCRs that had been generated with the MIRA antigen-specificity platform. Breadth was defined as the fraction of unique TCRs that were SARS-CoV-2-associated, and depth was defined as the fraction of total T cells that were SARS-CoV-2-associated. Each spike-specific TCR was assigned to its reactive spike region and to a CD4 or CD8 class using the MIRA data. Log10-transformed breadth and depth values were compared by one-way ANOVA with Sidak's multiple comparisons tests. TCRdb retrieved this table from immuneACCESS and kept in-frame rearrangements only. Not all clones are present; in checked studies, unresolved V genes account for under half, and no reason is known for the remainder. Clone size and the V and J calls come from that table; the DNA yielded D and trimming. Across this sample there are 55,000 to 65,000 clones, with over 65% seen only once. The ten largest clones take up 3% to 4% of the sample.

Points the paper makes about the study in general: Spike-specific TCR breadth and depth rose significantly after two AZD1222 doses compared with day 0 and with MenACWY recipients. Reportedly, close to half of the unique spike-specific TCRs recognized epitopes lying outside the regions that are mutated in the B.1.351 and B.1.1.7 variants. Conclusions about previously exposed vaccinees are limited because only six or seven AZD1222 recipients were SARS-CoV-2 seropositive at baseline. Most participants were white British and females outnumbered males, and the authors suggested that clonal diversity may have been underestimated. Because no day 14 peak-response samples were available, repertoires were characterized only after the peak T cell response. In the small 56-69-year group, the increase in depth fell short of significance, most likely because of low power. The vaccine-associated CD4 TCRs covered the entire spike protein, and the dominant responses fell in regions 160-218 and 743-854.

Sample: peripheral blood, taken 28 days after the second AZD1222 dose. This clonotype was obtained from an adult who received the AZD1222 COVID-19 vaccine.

DNA sequence: TGTGCCAGCATGAGGACGTTTGACACCGGGGAGCTGTTTTTT. This sequence encodes CASMRTFDTGELFF. The chain is made from TRBV6-4 and TRBJ2-2; no D segment can be confidently identified. V is reduced by 7 bases and J by 3 bases, leaving a spacing of 12 bases between them. Taken from cysteine to phenylalanine, the CDR3 has 14 residues. This entry keeps only the CDR3 DNA: 42 bases, framed from base 1. In the germline V gene, CDR1 corresponds to MRHNA and CDR2 to SNTAGT.